This TCR beta chain was identified during a study of beta chain features in type 1 diabetes. Study context: Across all samples, roughly 98,000,000 sorted cells were examined.

The CDR3 consists of 17 residues. Trimming took off 0 bases at V and 4 bases at J, with 14 bases between the two ends. Germline lookup yields CDR1 SGHRS and CDR2 YFSETQ. CD4+ naive, central memory, regulatory and stem cell-like memory subsets were isolated by sorting on CD45RO/CCR7/CD25/CD127/CD95/CD27. Sort purity for all populations was recorded as exceeding 98%. Expressed TCRB transcripts were sequenced after all isolated RNA was converted to cDNA. Clones were read by immunoSEQ multiplex PCR, and TCRdb kept only the in-frame ones, dropping some. Among about 160,000 clones listed, around 8.4% were seen once. On this clone: Antigen: not known.

Study-wide results and caveats: Significant though moderate, a shortening of TCRB CDR3s appeared in all four CD4+ subsets of Type 1 diabetes patients. Cells carrying high TCR expression could end up over-represented when cDNA is sequenced.

The specimen sequenced was central memory CD4+ T cells from blood. The TCR was taken from a woman in her late teens or twenties with type 1 diabetes. The chain combines TRBV5-1 with TRBJ2-6, with D possibly matching TRBD1 (6 bases). In DNA, the CDR3 is TGCGCCAGCAGCTTGGTAGGGACCAGGGGAGGGGCCAACGTCCTGACTTTC. As protein: CASSLVGTRGGANVLTF.